This TCR beta chain was sequenced in a study of blood T cell repertoires in COVID-19. Overall study context: Both acute and convalescent COVID-19 samples were obtained from the United States, Italy and Spain. Nucleic acid was either cDNA or gDNA, and it came from T cells, B-cell-depleted T cells, or PBMCs.

This clone was picked up one time. As processed by the authors: Reference gene primer amplification yielded estimated nucleated cell counts. Profiled with immunoSEQ multiplex PCR; TCRdb holds only in-frame clones, not every one. From that table come the V and J calls and clone size; the DNA was used to work out D and trimming. This sample yields about 300,000 clones, of which roughly 80% are seen a single time; over 8.5% belongs to the top ten. Germline V lookup: CDR1 MDHEN, CDR2 SYDVKM. Trimming removed 5 bases from V and 2 bases from J, with 9 bases in between. The CDR3 totals 13 residues. The sequencing sample was made of peripheral blood. The sequence was collected from a woman aged 50 to 65 who had recovered from COVID-19. The chain uses TRBV28 and TRBJ1-1; weak D call: TRBD1 (5 bases). The CDR3 nucleotides are TGTGCCAGCAGTGGTCAGGGAAACACTGAAGCTTTCTTT. Translated, it gives CASSGQGNTEAFF.